A selection of T cell receptor beta chains follows, all from one sample in a study of blood T cells in healthy people across ages. TCRdb re-analysed the 5' RACE reads in MiXCR, keeping a single row per CDR3 protein. The sample carries around 970,000 distinct CDR3 sequences, roughly 50% recorded once. The sequenced material came from blood. The receptor set was obtained from a woman aged 60-70 years in good health. CDR3s include the opening cysteine and the closing phenylalanine or tryptophan. A D gene is named only where the DNA matches it firmly. Size values are once, few and many counts, or a class for expanded clones, and some rows have none.

J gene	D gene	V gene	clone size	CDR3 protein	CDR3 DNA
TRBJ2-1	.	TRBV6-2/TRBV6-3	once	CASSYERIRVGNEQFF	TGTGCCAGCAGTTACGAGAGAATTAGGGTCGGGAATGAGCAGTTCTTC
TRBJ2-7	TRBD2	TRBV20-1	.	CSARLTSGYNEQYF	TGCAGTGCTAGGTTGACTAGCGGATACAATGAGCAGTACTTC
TRBJ2-7	TRBD1	TRBV20-1	.	CSGAGFGGTGSYEQYF	TGCAGTGGAGCGGGATTCGGAGGGACAGGGTCCTACGAGCAGTACTTC
TRBJ2-5	.	TRBV15	few	CATSKGQETQYF	TGTGCCACCAGCAAGGGCCAAGAGACCCAGTACTTC
TRBJ2-5	TRBD1	TRBV7-9	.	CAGDRANQETQYF	TGTGCCGGGGACAGGGCCAACCAAGAGACCCAGTACTTC
TRBJ2-1	TRBD2	TRBV29-1	.	CSVGGASGALGDEQFF	TGCAGCGTTGGGGGAGCTAGCGGGGCGTTGGGGGATGAGCAGTTCTTC
TRBJ1-6	.	TRBV12-3/TRBV12-4	many	CASRALFKSPLHF	TGTGCCAGCAGGGCCCTATTCAAGTCACCCCTCCACTTT
TRBJ1-5	.	TRBV29-1	few	CSASVNGQPQHF	TGCAGCGCCTCGGTTAACGGCCAGCCCCAGCATTTT
TRBJ2-5	.	TRBV7-7	.	CASSYPGQRWPQYF	TGTGCCAGCAGCTATCCCGGGCAGCGGTGGCCCCAGTACTTC
TRBJ2-1	.	TRBV3-1	.	CASSQGSTAQQFF	TGTGCCAGCAGCCAAGGAAGCACGGCACAGCAGTTCTTC
TRBJ1-2	.	TRBV3-1	.	CASSHYIPTEIDYGYTF	TGTGCCAGCAGCCACTACATACCGACCGAAATAGACTATGGCTACACCTTC
TRBJ1-5	.	TRBV7-9	few	CASSLFFGSPNQPQHF	TGTGCCAGCAGCTTATTTTTCGGGTCGCCGAATCAGCCCCAGCATTTT
TRBJ2-5	.	TRBV20-1	.	CSAGLKETQYF	TGCAGTGCTGGTCTGAAAGAGACCCAGTACTTC
TRBJ2-5	.	TRBV20-1	.	CSARDASGVGTQYF	TGCAGTGCTAGAGATGCGTCGGGAGTTGGGACCCAGTACTTC
TRBJ1-5	.	TRBV21-1	.	CASSTDGGQRAAGQPQHF	TGTGCCAGCAGCACCGACGGGGGACAACGGGCAGCGGGTCAGCCCCAGCATTTT
TRBJ2-1	TRBD2	TRBV20-1	few	CSALMPGLAESSYNEQFF	TGCAGTGCGTTGATGCCGGGACTAGCGGAGAGCTCCTACAATGAGCAGTTCTTC
TRBJ2-3	.	TRBV12-3/TRBV12-4	.	CASRARESTDTQYF	TGTGCCAGCAGAGCTCGGGAGAGCACAGATACGCAGTATTTT
TRBJ2-7	.	TRBV13	.	CASSLVGETSYEQYF	TGTGCCAGCAGCTTAGTGGGAGAGACCTCCTACGAGCAGTACTTC
TRBJ1-6	.	TRBV7-2	.	CASTLQGLGNSPLHF	TGTGCCAGCACCTTACAGGGTTTAGGGAATTCACCCCTCCACTTT
TRBJ2-7	TRBD2	TRBV4-1	.	CASSQLAASYEQYF	TGCGCCAGCAGCCAACTAGCGGCAAGCTACGAGCAGTACTTC
TRBJ2-1	.	TRBV12-3/TRBV12-4	few	CASNQYEQFF	TGTGCCAGCAATCAGTATGAGCAGTTCTTC
TRBJ1-4	.	TRBV7-8	.	CASSPQRMVGEKLFF	TGTGCCAGCAGCCCTCAGCGGATGGTGGGTGAAAAACTGTTTTTT
TRBJ1-5	.	TRBV28	.	CASSSAWGQQLVFGQPQHF	TGTGCCAGCAGTTCAGCCTGGGGACAACAGCTCGTCTTCGGTCAGCCCCAGCATTTT
TRBJ2-7	.	TRBV6-5	.	CASSFTDLAGSYEQYF	TGTGCCAGCAGTTTTACGGATCTAGCCGGTTCCTACGAGCAGTACTTC
TRBJ2-3	TRBD2	TRBV7-2	.	CASSSIAGLTDTQYF	TGTGCCAGCAGCTCCATAGCGGGACTCACAGATACGCAGTATTTT
TRBJ2-1	TRBD2	TRBV15	.	CATSRERGVSYNEQFF	TGTGCCACCAGCAGGGAGCGGGGGGTATCCTACAATGAGCAGTTCTTC
TRBJ2-5	.	TRBV7-9	few	CASSLAPRQETQYF	TGTGCCAGCAGCTTAGCCCCCCGCCAAGAGACCCAGTACTTC
TRBJ2-5	TRBD1	TRBV5-1	.	CASSLAGGTGHQETQYF	TGCGCCAGCAGCTTGGCTGGGGGGACAGGGCACCAAGAGACCCAGTACTTC
TRBJ2-1	.	TRBV29-1	.	CSVAGGGRSYNEQFF	TGCAGCGTCGCTGGTGGGGGGCGGTCCTACAATGAGCAGTTCTTC
TRBJ2-3	TRBD2	TRBV7-2	few	CASSSLAGGGEDTQYF	TGTGCCAGCAGCTCGCTAGCGGGAGGTGGTGAGGATACGCAGTATTTT
TRBJ1-2	.	TRBV29-1	few	CSVEADNYGYTF	TGCAGCGTTGAGGCAGACAACTATGGCTACACCTTC
TRBJ2-7	.	TRBV29-1	.	CSVDGLNSYEQYF	TGCAGCGTTGACGGTCTTAACTCCTACGAGCAGTACTTC
TRBJ2-1	.	TRBV9	few	CASSGTGTLYNEQFF	TGTGCCAGCAGCGGGACCGGGACCCTATACAATGAGCAGTTCTTC
TRBJ1-2	.	TRBV4-2	.	CASSQFRATTNYGYTF	TGTGCCAGCAGCCAGTTCAGAGCTACCACTAACTATGGCTACACCTTC
TRBJ2-4	TRBD2	TRBV10-3	few	CAISESQREASKNIQYF	TGTGCCATCAGTGAGTCCCAGCGGGAGGCCTCCAAAAACATTCAGTACTTC
TRBJ1-5	TRBD1	TRBV4-1	.	CASSQGATGNQPQHF	TGCGCCAGCAGCCAGGGGGCGACAGGGAATCAGCCCCAGCATTTT
TRBJ2-3	.	TRBV13	.	CASSFSLATDTQYF	TGTGCCAGCAGCTTCAGTTTGGCCACAGATACGCAGTATTTT
TRBJ2-7	.	TRBV12-3/TRBV12-4	.	CASSLSSRGRRSYEQYF	TGTGCCAGCAGTTTATCTAGTCGGGGGCGAAGGTCCTACGAGCAGTACTTC
TRBJ2-7	TRBD2	TRBV20-1	.	CSARGAASGTHEQYF	TGCAGTGCTAGAGGGGCGGCTAGCGGGACCCACGAGCAGTACTTC
TRBJ2-5	.	TRBV29-1	.	CSVGSGRRNNEQYF	TGCAGCGTTGGGTCGGGACGGAGAAACAATGAGCAGTACTTC
TRBJ2-4	.	TRBV6-5	.	CATSGAQGYSGEQYF	TGTGCCACTTCTGGGGCACAGGGTTATTCAGGGGAGCAGTACTTC
TRBJ1-5	.	TRBV6-6	.	CASSYSGGGREPQHF	TGTGCCAGCAGTTACTCTGGGGGGGGGAGGGAGCCCCAGCATTTT
TRBJ2-7	.	TRBV6-5	.	CASSYADVYEQYF	TGTGCCAGCAGTTACGCTGACGTCTACGAGCAGTACTTC
TRBJ2-5	TRBD2	TRBV4-1	.	CASSQFGGRGAIETQYF	TGCGCCAGCAGCCAATTCGGCGGGAGGGGTGCTATTGAGACCCAGTACTTC
TRBJ2-7	.	TRBV28	.	CASSTIDRPQYEQYF	TGTGCCAGCAGTACCATCGACAGGCCGCAATACGAGCAGTACTTC
TRBJ2-7	TRBD2	TRBV5-1	.	CASSLARGLAGYEQYF	TGCGCCAGCAGCTTGGCCCGTGGACTAGCGGGCTACGAGCAGTACTTC
TRBJ1-6	TRBD1	TRBV20-1	.	CSAQTGGANNSPLHF	TGCAGTGCTCAGACAGGGGGCGCAAATAATTCACCCCTCCACTTT
TRBJ2-3	TRBD2	TRBV7-9	.	CASSQMGTSGRITDTQYF	TGTGCCAGCAGCCAAATGGGGACTAGCGGGAGGATCACAGATACGCAGTATTTT
TRBJ2-1	.	TRBV28	.	CASNPTGFHEQFF	TGTGCCAGCAACCCGACAGGTTTCCATGAGCAGTTCTTC
TRBJ1-2	.	TRBV27	few	CASSPAPQGSHGYTF	TGTGCCAGCAGTCCGGCACCTCAGGGAAGTCATGGCTACACCTTC
TRBJ2-7	.	TRBV18	few	CASSLNNFRPNEQYF	TGTGCCAGCTCACTAAACAATTTTCGGCCCAACGAGCAGTACTTC
TRBJ2-5	TRBD2	TRBV24-1	.	CATSDASPAGGQETQYF	TGTGCCACCAGTGATGCATCACCAGCGGGAGGGCAAGAGACCCAGTACTTC
TRBJ2-3	.	TRBV5-1	.	CASSLDSSGVLTDTQYF	TGCGCCAGCAGCTTGGATAGTTCGGGAGTTCTCACAGATACGCAGTATTTT
TRBJ2-1	.	TRBV20-1	.	CSAKPRDRLSYEQFF	TGCAGTGCTAAACCGCGTGACAGGCTCTCGTATGAGCAGTTCTTC
TRBJ2-1	TRBD2	TRBV20-1	.	CSARGLAGDNEQFF	TGCAGTGCTAGGGGACTAGCGGGAGACAATGAGCAGTTCTTC
TRBJ1-5	TRBD1	TRBV3-1	.	CASSPRTGIQPQHF	TGTGCCAGCAGCCCCCGGACAGGGATTCAGCCCCAGCATTTT